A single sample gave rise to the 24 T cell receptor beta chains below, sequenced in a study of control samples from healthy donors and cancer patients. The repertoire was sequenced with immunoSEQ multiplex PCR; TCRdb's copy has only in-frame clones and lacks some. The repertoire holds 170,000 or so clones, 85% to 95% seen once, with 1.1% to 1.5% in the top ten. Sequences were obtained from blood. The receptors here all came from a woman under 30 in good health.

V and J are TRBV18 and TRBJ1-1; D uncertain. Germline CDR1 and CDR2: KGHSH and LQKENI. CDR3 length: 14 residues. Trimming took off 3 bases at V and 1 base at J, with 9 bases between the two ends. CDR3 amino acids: CASSPQSKNTEAFF. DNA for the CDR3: TGTGCCAGCTCACCCCAGAGCAAGAACACTGAAGCTTTCTTT.

The chain's CDR3 is CASSQRAAKGTKTQYF. The CDR3 DNA sequence: TGCGCCAGCAGTCAAAGAGCAGCAAAGGGGACAAAGACCCAGTACTTC. The chain is built from TRBV23-1 and TRBJ2-5, with a tentative D call TRBD1 (6 bases). TRBV23-1 is an ORF, with its function uncertain. The CDR3 spans 16 residues. Trimming took 2 bases from V and 6 from J, leaving 19 bases between them.

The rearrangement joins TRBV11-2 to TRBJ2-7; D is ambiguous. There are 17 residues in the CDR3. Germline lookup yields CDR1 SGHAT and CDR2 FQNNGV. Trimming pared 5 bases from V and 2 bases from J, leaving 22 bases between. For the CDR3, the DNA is TGTGCCAGCAGCCAGATTAAGGGTCCCCTAGGACCCTACGAGCAGTACTTC. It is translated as CASSQIKGPLGPYEQYF.

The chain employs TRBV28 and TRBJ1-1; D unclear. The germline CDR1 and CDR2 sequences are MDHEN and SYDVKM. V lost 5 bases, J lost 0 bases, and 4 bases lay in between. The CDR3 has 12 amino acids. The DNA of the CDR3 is TGTGCCAGCAGTCGCCTGAACACTGAAGCTTTCTTT. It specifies CASSRLNTEAFF.

The CDR3 DNA is TGTGCCAGTAGTATGGAGGGGCAGGGGCGCTGGTATGAGCAGTTCTTC. Translating it yields CASSMEGQGRWYEQFF. The rearrangement uses TRBV19 and TRBJ2-1; TRBD1 or TRBD2 may be the D gene (6 bases each). Per germline, CDR1 LNHDA and CDR2 SQIVND (reference sequence). With 3 bases removed from V and 8 bases from J, the gap between germline ends came to 20 bases. This CDR3 has 16 residues.

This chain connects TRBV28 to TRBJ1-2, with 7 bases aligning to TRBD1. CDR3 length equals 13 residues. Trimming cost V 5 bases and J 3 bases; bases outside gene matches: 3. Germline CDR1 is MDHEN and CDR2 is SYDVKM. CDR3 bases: TGTGCCAGCAGTCTAGGGACAGACTATGGCTACACCTTC. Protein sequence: CASSLGTDYGYTF.

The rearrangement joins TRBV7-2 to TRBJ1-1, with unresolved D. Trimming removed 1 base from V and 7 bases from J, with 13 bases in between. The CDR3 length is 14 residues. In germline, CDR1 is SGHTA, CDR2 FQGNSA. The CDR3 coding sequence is TGTGCCAGCAGCTTAGGTCGGGGAATAAGTGAAGCTTTCTTT. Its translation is CASSLGRGISEAFF.

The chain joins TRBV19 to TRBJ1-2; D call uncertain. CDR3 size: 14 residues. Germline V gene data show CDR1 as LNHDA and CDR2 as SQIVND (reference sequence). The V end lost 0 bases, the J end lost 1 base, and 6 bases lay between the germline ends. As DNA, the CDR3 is TGTGCCAGTAGTATAGAAGGCGGTAACTATGGCTACACCTTC. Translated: CASSIEGGNYGYTF.

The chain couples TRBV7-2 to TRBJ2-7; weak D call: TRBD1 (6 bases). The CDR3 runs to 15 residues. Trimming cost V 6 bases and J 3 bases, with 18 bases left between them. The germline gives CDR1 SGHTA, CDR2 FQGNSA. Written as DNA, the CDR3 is TGTGCCAGCAGACCCGTGGACAGTCCTTACTACGAGCAGTACTTC. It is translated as CASRPVDSPYYEQYF.

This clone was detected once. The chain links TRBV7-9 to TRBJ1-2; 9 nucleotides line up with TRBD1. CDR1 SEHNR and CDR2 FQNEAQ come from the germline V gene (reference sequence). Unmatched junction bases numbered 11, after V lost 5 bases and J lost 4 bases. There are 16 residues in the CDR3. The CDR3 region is CASSRNTGGVFYGYTF. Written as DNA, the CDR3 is TGTGCCAGCAGCCGGAACACAGGGGGCGTCTTCTATGGCTACACCTTC.

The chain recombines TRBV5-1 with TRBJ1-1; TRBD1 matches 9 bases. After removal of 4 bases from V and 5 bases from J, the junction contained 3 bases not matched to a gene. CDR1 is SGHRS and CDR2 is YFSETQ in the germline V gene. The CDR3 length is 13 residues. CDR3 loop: CASSRDRGTEAFF. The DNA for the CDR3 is TGCGCCAGCAGCCGAGACAGGGGGACTGAAGCTTTCTTT.

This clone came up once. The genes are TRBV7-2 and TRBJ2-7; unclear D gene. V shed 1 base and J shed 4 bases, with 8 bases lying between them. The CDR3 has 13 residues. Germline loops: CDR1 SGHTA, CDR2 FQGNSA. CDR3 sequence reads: CASSLVSSYEQYF. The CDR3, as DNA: TGTGCCAGCAGCTTAGTATCCAGTTACGAGCAGTACTTC.

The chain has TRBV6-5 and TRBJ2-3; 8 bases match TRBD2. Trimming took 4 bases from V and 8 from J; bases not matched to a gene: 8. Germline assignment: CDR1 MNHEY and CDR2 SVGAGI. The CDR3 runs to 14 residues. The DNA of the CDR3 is TGTGCCAGCAGTTCGGCTAGCGGGCTGGCTACGCAGTATTTT. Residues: CASSSASGLATQYF.

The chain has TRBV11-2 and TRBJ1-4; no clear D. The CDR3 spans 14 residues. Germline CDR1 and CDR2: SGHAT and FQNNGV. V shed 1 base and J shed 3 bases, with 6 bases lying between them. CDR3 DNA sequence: TGTGCCAGCAGCTTAGGGGTAGCTAATGAAAAACTGTTTTTT. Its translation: CASSLGVANEKLFF.

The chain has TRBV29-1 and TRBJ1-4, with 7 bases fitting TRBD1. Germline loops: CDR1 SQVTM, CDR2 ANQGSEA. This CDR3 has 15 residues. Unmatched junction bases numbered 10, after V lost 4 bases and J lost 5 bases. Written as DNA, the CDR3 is TGCAGCGTTGTCCTCAGGGGGGACCTGAATGAAAAACTGTTTTTT. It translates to CSVVLRGDLNEKLFF.

The CDR3 reads CASSPPGGHTDTQYF. The CDR3 nucleotides are TGTGCCAGCTCACCACCGGGAGGGCACACAGATACGCAGTATTTT. The chain recombines TRBV18 with TRBJ2-3; TRBD2 matches at 7 bases. The CDR3 covers 15 residues. Losses at the gene ends were 0 bases for V and 2 bases for J; bases not matched to a gene: 2. CDR1 is KGHSH and CDR2 is LQKENI in the germline V gene. The full variable domain, completed using reference TRBV18 and TRBJ2-3, is NAGVMQNPRHLVRRRGQEARLRCSPMKGHSHVYWYRQLPEEGLKFMVYLQKENIIDESGMPKERFSAEFPKEGPSILRIQQVVRGDSAAYFCASSPPGGHTDTQYFGPGTRLTVL.

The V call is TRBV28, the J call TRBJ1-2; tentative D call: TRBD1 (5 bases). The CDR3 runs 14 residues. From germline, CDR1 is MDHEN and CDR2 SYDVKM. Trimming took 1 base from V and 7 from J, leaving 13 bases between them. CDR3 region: CASSLYQGRSGYTF. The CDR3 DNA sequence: TGTGCCAGCAGTTTATATCAGGGTAGGAGTGGCTACACCTTC.

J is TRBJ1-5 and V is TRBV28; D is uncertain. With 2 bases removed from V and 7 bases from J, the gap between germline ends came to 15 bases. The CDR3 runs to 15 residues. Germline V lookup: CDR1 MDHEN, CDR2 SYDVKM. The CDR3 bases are TGTGCCAGCAGTTTAATTTCCCCCGGCCAGCAGCCCCAGCATTTT. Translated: CASSLISPGQQPQHF. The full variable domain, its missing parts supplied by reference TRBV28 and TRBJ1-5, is DVKVTQSSRYLVKRTGEKVFLECVQDMDHENMFWYRQDPGLGLRLIYFSYDVKMKEKGDIPEGYSVSREKKERFSLILESASTNQTSMYLCASSLISPGQQPQHFGDGTRLSIL.

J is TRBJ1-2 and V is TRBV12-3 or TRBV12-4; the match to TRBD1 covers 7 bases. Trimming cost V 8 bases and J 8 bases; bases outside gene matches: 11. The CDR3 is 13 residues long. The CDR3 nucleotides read TGTGCCAGCTCCAATGCGACAGGGAGAGGCTACACCTTC. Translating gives CASSNATGRGYTF.

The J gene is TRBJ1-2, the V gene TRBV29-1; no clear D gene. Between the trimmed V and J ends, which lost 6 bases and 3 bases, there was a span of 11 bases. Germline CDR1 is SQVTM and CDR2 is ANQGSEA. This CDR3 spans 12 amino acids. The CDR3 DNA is TGCAGCGTCATCCTCTGGGACTATGGCTACACCTTC. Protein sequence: CSVILWDYGYTF.

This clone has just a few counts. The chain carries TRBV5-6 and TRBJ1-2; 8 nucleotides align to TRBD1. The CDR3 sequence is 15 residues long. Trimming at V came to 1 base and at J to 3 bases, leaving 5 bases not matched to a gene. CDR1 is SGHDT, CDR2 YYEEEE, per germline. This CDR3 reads CASSLPGGGHYGYTF. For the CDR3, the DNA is TGTGCCAGCAGCTTGCCAGGGGGCGGGCACTATGGCTACACCTTC.

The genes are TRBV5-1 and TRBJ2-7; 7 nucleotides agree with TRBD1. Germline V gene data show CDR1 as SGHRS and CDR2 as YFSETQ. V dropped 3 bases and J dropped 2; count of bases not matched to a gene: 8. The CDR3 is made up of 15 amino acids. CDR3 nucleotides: TGCGCCAGCAGCTCCGTTAGGGACAGCCCCTACGAGCAGTACTTC. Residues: CASSSVRDSPYEQYF.

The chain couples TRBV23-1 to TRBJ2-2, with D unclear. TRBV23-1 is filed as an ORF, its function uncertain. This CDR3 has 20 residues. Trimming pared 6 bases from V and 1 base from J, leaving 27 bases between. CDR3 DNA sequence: TGCGCCAGCAGCCGCCGAATTCGGCGCAAGTGGAACAAGAACACCGGGGAGCTGTTTTTT. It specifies CASSRRIRRKWNKNTGELFF.

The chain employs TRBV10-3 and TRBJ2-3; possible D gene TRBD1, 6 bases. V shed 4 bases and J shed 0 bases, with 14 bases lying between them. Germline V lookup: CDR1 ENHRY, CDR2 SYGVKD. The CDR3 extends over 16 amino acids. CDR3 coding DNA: TGTGCCATCAGTGTTAACGGACAGACTAGCACAGATACGCAGTATTTT. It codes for CAISVNGQTSTDTQYF.